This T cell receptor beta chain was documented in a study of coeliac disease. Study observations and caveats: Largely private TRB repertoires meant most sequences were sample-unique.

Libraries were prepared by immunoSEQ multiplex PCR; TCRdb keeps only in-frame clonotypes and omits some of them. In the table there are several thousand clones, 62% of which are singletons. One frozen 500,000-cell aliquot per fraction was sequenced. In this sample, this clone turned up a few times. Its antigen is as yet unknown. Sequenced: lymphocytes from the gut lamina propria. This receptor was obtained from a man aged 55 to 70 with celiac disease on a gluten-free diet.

The CDR3 nucleotides read TGTGCCAGCAGCCTGATGGGGGGGAGCACAGATACGCAGTATTTT. Protein product: CASSLMGGSTDTQYF. This chain joins TRBV5-6 and TRBJ2-3; 7 bases are a match to TRBD2. The V and J ends lost 4 bases and 0 bases, in that order; junction bases with no gene match: 5. From germline, CDR1 is SGHDT and CDR2 YYEEEE. The CDR3 has 15 residues.